These 12 T cell receptor beta chains were all obtained from the same sample, sequenced in a study of T cells in Graves' hyperthyroidism and ophthalmopathy. RNA transcripts provided the source from which TCR beta CDR3 regions were amplified. RT-PCR in the first round (using the HTBI primer set) targeted the TCR CDR3. TCRdb analysed the multiplex PCR reads with MiXCR anew, one entry per CDR3 protein. The sample carries approximately 510,000 distinct CDR3 sequences, about 46% recorded once. The specimen was peripheral blood or thyroid tissue (not recorded which). The receptor set was obtained from an adult woman with Graves' disease, either hyperthyroidism or ophthalmopathy (not recorded which).

V is TRBV25-1 and J is TRBJ1-1; 7 positions match TRBD1. The CDR3 has 12 amino acids. Germline CDR1 MGHDK, CDR2 SYGVNS. The CDR3 nucleotides read TGTGCACAAGGACAGGCGAACACTGAAGCTTTCTTT. Its protein is CAQGQANTEAFF.

This clonotype has a count of ten or more. The CDR3 here is CSVEDPSGADTYEQYF. For the CDR3, the DNA is TGCAGCGTTGAAGATCCGAGTGGGGCCGATACCTACGAGCAGTACTTC. V gene TRBV29-1 combines with J gene TRBJ2-7, with a weak D call TRBD1 (5 bases). The ends were cut back, 0 bases at V and 2 bases at J, with 17 bases in the middle. Germline CDR1 SQVTM, CDR2 ANQGSEA. CDR3 length: 16 amino acids.

This clonotype has only a few counts. The chain joins TRBV29-1 to TRBJ2-2; TRBD2 might be the D (5 bases). V dropped 6 bases and J dropped 4 bases, with 18 bases sitting between them. The germline gives CDR1 SQVTM, CDR2 ANQGSEA. The CDR3 length is 15 residues. The CDR3 reads CSVAGIPQSTGELFF. The CDR3 bases are TGCAGCGTAGCCGGGATCCCGCAGAGCACCGGGGAGCTGTTTTTT.

This clonotype was recorded at least ten times. The V gene is TRBV15, the J gene TRBJ2-3, with 7 positions matching TRBD1. Trimming removed 3 bases from V and 0 bases from J; junction bases left unmatched: 3. This CDR3 spans 15 amino acids. Germline assignment: CDR1 LNHNV and CDR2 YYDKDF (reference sequence). The CDR3 DNA sequence: TGTGCCACCAGCAGGAGACAGGGAAGCACAGATACGCAGTATTTT. Translation gives CATSRRQGSTDTQYF.

This chain joins TRBV5-1 and TRBJ2-6; 7 bases align to TRBD1. From germline, CDR1 is SGHRS and CDR2 YFSETQ. This CDR3 is 13 amino acids long. The V segment lost 4 bases and the J segment 6 bases; nucleotides outside the gene matches: 1. The CDR3 sequence is CASSGTEANVLTF. DNA for the CDR3: TGCGCCAGCAGCGGGACAGAGGCCAACGTCCTGACTTTC.

This clonotype appeared many times. The chain couples TRBV20-1 to TRBJ1-5; D call uncertain. CDR1 DFQATT and CDR2 SNEGSKA come from the germline V gene (reference sequence). V lost 2 bases to trimming and J lost 1 base, with 9 bases between them. The CDR3 sequence is 14 residues long. This chain's CDR3 is CSARPGGSNQPQHF. CDR3 DNA sequence: TGCAGTGCTAGACCTGGTGGGAGCAATCAGCCCCAGCATTTT.

Regarding this clonotype: Relative to the germline gene, one junction end is altered; a read error may explain this. V and J are TRBV20-1 and TRBJ1-1, with a weak D call TRBD1 (5 bases). This CDR3 is built from 13 residues. Looked up from germline, CDR1 is DFQATT and CDR2 is SNEGSKA (reference sequence). The CDR3 loop reads CSASRSGYTEAFF. For the CDR3, the DNA is TGCAGTGCTAGTAGGTCAGGGTACACAGAAGCTTTCTTT.

In its sample, this clonotype was seen many times. The chain joins TRBV14 to TRBJ1-1; TRBD1 might be the D (5 bases). The CDR3 spans 15 residues. The ends were cut back, 4 bases at V and 1 base at J, with 13 bases in the middle. Germline V lookup: CDR1 SGHDN, CDR2 FVKESK. The chain's CDR3 is CASSPRDGWNTEAFF. In DNA form, the CDR3 reads TGTGCCAGCAGCCCTCGGGACGGATGGAACACTGAAGCTTTCTTT.

This clonotype was seen ten or more times. The chain joins TRBV7-9 to TRBJ2-7; 7 bases line up with TRBD2. CDR3 size: 13 residues. From germline, CDR1 is SEHNR and CDR2 FQNEAQ (reference sequence). The V segment lost 1 base and the J segment 11 bases; nucleotides outside the gene matches: 8. This CDR3 reads CASSLVASGGEYF. DNA of the CDR3: TGTGCCAGCAGCTTAGTGGCTAGCGGAGGGGAGTACTTC.

This chain connects TRBV10-3 to TRBJ2-5, with 7 bases aligning to TRBD2. V shed 1 base and J 1 base; nucleotides not matched to a gene: 12. This CDR3 has 18 amino acids. The germline V gene has CDR1 ENHRY and CDR2 SYGVKD. The CDR3 is CAISEFIEASGLQETQYF. The CDR3 DNA follows: TGTGCCATCAGTGAGTTCATAGAGGCTAGCGGACTCCAAGAGACCCAGTACTTC.

V and J are TRBV12-3 or TRBV12-4 and TRBJ1-5, with D unresolved. V was cut by 1 base and J by 2 bases, with 9 bases left in between. CDR3 length equals 15 residues. CDR3 loop: CASSLDGIGNQPQHF. In nucleotides, the CDR3 is TGTGCCAGCAGTTTAGACGGGATCGGCAATCAGCCCCAGCATTTT.

This clonotype was observed many times. The V and J genes are TRBV6-5 and TRBJ2-7; unclear D gene. The germline V gene has CDR1 MNHEY and CDR2 SVGAGI. The CDR3 runs to 13 residues. Trimming left V 6 bases short and J 5 bases short, with 14 bases between. Here the CDR3 reads CASRLTPVHEQYF. CDR3 coding DNA: TGTGCCAGCAGGCTAACCCCCGTCCACGAGCAGTACTTC.